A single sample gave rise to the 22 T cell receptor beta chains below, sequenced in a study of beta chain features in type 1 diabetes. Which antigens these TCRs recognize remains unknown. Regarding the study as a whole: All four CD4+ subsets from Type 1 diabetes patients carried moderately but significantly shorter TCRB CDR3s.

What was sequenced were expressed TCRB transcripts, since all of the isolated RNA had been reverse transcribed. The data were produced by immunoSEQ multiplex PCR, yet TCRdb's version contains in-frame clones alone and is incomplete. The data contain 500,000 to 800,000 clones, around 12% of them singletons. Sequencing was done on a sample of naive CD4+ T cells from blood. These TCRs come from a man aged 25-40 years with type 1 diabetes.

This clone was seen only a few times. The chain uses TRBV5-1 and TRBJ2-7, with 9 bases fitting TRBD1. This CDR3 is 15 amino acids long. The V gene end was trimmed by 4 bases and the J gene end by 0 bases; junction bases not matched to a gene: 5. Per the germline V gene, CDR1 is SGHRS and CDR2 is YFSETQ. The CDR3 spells CASSPGTGLSYEQYF. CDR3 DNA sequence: TGCGCCAGCAGCCCTGGGACAGGGCTCTCCTACGAGCAGTACTTC. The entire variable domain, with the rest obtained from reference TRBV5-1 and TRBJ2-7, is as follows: KAGVTQTPRYLIKTRGQQVTLSCSPISGHRSVSWYQQTPGQGLQFLFEYFSETQRNKGNFPGRFSGRQFSNSRSEMNVSTLELGDSALYLCASSPGTGLSYEQYFGPGTRLTVT.

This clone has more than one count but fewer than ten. CDR3 nucleotide sequence: TGCGCCAGCAGCCAAGACCTAATACGGGGATCTAACTATGGCTACACCTTC. Encoded protein: CASSQDLIRGSNYGYTF. The chain links TRBV4-3 to TRBJ1-2; D uncertain. CDR3 length equals 17 residues. The V and J ends lost 0 bases and 0 bases respectively, with 14 bases between them. From germline, CDR1 is LGHNA and CDR2 YSLEER.

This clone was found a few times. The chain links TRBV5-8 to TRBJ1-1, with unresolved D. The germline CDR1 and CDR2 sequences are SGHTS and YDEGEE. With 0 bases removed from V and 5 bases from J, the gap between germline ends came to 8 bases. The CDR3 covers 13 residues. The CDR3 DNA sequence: TGTGCCAGCAGCTTGGAGGAGGGAACTGAAGCTTTCTTT. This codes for CASSLEEGTEAFF.

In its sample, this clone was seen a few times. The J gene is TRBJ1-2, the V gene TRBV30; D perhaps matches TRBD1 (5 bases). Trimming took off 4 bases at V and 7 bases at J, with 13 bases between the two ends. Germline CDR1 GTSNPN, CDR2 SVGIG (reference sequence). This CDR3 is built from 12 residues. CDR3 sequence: CAWNRTPSGYTF. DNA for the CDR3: TGTGCCTGGAATAGGACACCGAGTGGCTACACCTTC.

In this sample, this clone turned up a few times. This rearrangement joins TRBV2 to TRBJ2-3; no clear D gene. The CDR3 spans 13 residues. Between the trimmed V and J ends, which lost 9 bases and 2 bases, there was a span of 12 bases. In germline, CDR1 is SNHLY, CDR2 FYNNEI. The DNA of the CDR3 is TGTGCCAGGACTGGGTCTATCACAGATACGCAGTATTTT. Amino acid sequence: CARTGSITDTQYF. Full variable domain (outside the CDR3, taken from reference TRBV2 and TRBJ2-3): EPEVTQTPSHQVTQMGQEVILRCVPISNHLYFYWYRQILGQKVEFLVSFYNNEISEKSEIFDDQFSVERPDGSNFTLKIRSTKLEDSAMYFCARTGSITDTQYFGPGTRLTVL.

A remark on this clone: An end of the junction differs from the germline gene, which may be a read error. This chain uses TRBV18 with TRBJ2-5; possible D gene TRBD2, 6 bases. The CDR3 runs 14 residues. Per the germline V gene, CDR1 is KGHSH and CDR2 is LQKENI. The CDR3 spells CASSSPGGGETQYF. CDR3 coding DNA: TGTGCCAGCTCATCACCCGGGGGTGGAGAGACCCAGTACTTC.

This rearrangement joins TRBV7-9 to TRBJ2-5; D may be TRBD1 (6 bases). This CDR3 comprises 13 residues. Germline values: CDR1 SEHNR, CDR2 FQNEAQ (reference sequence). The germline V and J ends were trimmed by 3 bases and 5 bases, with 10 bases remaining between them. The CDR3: CASSFKGGETQYF. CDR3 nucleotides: TGTGCCAGCAGCTTCAAAGGGGGTGAGACCCAGTACTTC.

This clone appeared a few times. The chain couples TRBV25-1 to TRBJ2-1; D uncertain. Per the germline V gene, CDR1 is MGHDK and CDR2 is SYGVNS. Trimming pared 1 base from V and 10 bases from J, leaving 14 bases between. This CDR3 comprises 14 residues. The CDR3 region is CASSESPRRWEQFF. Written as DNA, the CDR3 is TGTGCCAGCAGTGAATCCCCCAGGCGGTGGGAGCAGTTCTTC.

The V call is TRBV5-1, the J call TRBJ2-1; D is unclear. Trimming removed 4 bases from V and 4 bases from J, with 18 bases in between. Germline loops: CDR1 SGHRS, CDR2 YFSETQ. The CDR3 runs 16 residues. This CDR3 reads CASSLVRPGTYNEQFF. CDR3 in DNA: TGCGCCAGCAGCCTGGTTCGGCCAGGAACATACAATGAGCAGTTCTTC.

The CDR3 here is CAWSRHRNTIYF. The CDR3, as DNA: TGTGCCTGGAGTAGACACCGAAACACCATATATTTT. The rearrangement links TRBV30 to TRBJ1-3; D is ambiguous. V lost 2 bases, J lost 5 bases, and 7 bases lay in between. The CDR3 is 12 residues long. Germline V gene lookup returns CDR1 GTSNPN and CDR2 SVGIG (reference sequence).

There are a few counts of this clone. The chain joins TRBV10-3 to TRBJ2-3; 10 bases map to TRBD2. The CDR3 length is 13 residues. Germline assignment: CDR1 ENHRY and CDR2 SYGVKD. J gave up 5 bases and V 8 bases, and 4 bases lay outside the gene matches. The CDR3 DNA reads TGTGCCATCGGGGGGACTAGCGAAGATACGCAGTATTTT. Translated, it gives CAIGGTSEDTQYF.

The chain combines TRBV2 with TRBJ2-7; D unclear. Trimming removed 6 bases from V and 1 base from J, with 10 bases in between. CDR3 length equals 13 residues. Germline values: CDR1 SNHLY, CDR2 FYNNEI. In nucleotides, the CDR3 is TGTGCCAGCAGCCCAATGAGTTCCTACGAGCAGTACTTC. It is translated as CASSPMSSYEQYF.

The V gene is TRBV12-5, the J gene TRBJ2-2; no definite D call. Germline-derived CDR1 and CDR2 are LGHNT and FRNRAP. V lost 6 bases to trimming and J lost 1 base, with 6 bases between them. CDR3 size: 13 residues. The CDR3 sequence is CASGPGNTGELFF. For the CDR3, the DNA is TGTGCTAGTGGCCCAGGGAACACCGGGGAGCTGTTTTTT.

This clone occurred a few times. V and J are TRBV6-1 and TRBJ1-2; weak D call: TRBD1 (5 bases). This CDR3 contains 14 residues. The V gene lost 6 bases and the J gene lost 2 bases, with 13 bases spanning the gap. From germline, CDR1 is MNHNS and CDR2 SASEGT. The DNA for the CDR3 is TGTGCCAGCAGCCGATCCGACAGCAACTATGGCTACACCTTC. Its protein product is CASSRSDSNYGYTF.

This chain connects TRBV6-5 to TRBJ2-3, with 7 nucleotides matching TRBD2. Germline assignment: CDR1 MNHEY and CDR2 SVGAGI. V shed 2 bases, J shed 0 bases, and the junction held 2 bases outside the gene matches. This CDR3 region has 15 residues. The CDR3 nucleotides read TGTGCCAGCAGTTACAGGGACTACAGCACAGATACGCAGTATTTT. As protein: CASSYRDYSTDTQYF.

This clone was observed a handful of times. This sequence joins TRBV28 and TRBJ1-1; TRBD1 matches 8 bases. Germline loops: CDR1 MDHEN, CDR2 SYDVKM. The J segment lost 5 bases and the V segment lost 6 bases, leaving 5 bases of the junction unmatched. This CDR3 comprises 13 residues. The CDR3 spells CASSLDRGTEAFF. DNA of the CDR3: TGTGCCAGCAGCCTAGACAGGGGAACTGAAGCTTTCTTT. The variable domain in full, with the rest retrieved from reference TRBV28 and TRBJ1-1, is DVKVTQSSRYLVKRTGEKVFLECVQDMDHENMFWYRQDPGLGLRLIYFSYDVKMKEKGDIPEGYSVSREKKERFSLILESASTNQTSMYLCASSLDRGTEAFFGQGTRLTVV.

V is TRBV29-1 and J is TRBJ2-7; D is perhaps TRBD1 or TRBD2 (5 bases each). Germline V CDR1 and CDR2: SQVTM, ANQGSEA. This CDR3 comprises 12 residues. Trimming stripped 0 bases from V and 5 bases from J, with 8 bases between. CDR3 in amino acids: CSVEDWGNEQYF. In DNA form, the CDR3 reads TGCAGCGTTGAAGATTGGGGGAACGAGCAGTACTTC.

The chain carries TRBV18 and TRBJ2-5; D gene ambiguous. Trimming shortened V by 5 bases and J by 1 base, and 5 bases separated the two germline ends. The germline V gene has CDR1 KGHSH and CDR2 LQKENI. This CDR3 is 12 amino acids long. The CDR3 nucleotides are TGTGCCAGCTCAACTCCCCAAGAGACCCAGTACTTC. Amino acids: CASSTPQETQYF.

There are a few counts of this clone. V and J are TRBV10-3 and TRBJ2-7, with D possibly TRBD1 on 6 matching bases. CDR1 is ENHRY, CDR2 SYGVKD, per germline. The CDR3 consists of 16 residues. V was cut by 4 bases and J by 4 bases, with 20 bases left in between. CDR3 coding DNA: TGTGCCATCAGTGGTAGGACAGCGGATAACCCATACGAGCAGTACTTC. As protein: CAISGRTADNPYEQYF.

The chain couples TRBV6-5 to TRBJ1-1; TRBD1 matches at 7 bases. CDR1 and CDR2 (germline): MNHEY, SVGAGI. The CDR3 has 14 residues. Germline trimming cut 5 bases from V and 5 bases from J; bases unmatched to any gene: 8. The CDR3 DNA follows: TGTGCCAGCAGTGTGAGACAGGGAATTACTGAAGCTTTCTTT. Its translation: CASSVRQGITEAFF.

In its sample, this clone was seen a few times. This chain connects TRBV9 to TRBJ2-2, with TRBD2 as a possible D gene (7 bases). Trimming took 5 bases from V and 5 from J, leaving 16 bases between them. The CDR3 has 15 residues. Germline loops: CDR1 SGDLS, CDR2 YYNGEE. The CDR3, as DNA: TGTGCCAGCAGTGCCCCGGGGGGCAGGACCGGGGAGCTGTTTTTT. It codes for CASSAPGGRTGELFF.

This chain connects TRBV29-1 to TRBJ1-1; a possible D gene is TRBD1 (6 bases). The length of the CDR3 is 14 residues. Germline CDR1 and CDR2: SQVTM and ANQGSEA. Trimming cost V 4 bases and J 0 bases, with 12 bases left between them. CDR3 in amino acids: CSVVIRGMNTEAFF. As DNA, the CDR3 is TGCAGCGTTGTAATTAGGGGGATGAACACTGAAGCTTTCTTT.